Presented here are 24 T cell receptor beta chains from one specimen sequenced in a study of response to subunit inactivated influenza vaccine. TCRdb recomputed calls from the RT-PCR reads with MiXCR, one row per CDR3 protein. The sample contains about 520,000 distinct CDR3 sequences, less than 30% of which appear only once. The specimen comprised CD4+ T cells sorted from PBMCs, sampled 5 days after vaccination. Receptors were obtained from a man aged 45-65 years who received an inactivated influenza vaccine.

This clonotype was seen at least ten times. V gene TRBV5-1 combines with J gene TRBJ2-4, with a weak D call TRBD1 (6 bases). The CDR3 totals 15 residues. V was clipped by 0 bases and J by 5 bases, with 12 bases between them. The V gene's germline CDR1 is SGHRS and CDR2 YFSETQ. CDR3 DNA sequence: TGCGCCAGCAGCTTGGCCGGACAGATCGAAAACATTCAGTACTTC. As protein: CASSLAGQIENIQYF.

The V call is TRBV19, the J call TRBJ2-1, with D possibly TRBD2 on 6 matching bases. V was shortened by 3 bases and J by 0 bases, with 9 bases between the two germline ends. The CDR3 is 15 amino acids. In germline, CDR1 is LNHDA, CDR2 SQIVND (reference sequence). CDR3 bases: TGTGCCAGTAGTATGATGGGGGGCTCCTACAATGAGCAGTTCTTC. As protein: CASSMMGGSYNEQFF.

The chain links TRBV29-1 to TRBJ2-1, with D unclear. The ends were cut back, 8 bases at V and 2 bases at J, with 7 bases in the middle. This CDR3 is 11 amino acids long. The germline gives CDR1 SQVTM, CDR2 ANQGSEA. The CDR3 region has the DNA TGCAGCAGTTCCGCCTACAATGAGCAGTTCTTC. This encodes CSSSAYNEQFF.

The rearrangement joins TRBV5-1 to TRBJ1-4, with 7 bases lining up with TRBD1. CDR3 length equals 15 residues. Trimming at V came to 4 bases and at J to 10 bases, leaving 13 bases not matched to a gene. In germline, CDR1 is SGHRS, CDR2 YFSETQ. Written as DNA, the CDR3 is TGCGCCAGCAGCAATCGACAGGGAGTCATGGGAAAACTGTTTTTT. The encoded protein is CASSNRQGVMGKLFF.

This chain joins TRBV2 and TRBJ1-2; D is ambiguous. This CDR3 is 14 amino acids long. The V end lost 10 bases, the J end lost 3 bases, and 18 bases lay between the germline ends. Germline V lookup: CDR1 SNHLY, CDR2 FYNNEI. The CDR3 DNA reads as TGTGCCACCCCTTTACCCTCCCGTGACTATGGCTACACCTTC. Its translation is CATPLPSRDYGYTF.

There are a few counts of this clonotype. The CDR3 loop reads CAISGGTGKNYNEQFF. Here the CDR3 DNA reads TGTGCCATCAGTGGGGGGACAGGTAAAAATTACAATGAGCAGTTCTTC. V usage is TRBV10-3 and J usage is TRBJ2-1, with 8 nucleotides matching TRBD1. The CDR3 consists of 16 residues. CDR1 ENHRY and CDR2 SYGVKD come from the germline V gene. J lost 4 bases, V lost 4 bases, and 9 bases had no gene match.

The chain employs TRBV29-1 and TRBJ2-1, with 15 bases aligning to TRBD2. Germline CDR1 and CDR2: SQVTM and ANQGSEA. Trimming cost V 4 bases and J 8 bases; bases outside gene matches: 15. CDR3 length equals 18 residues. CDR3 sequence reads: CSVGRQGGLAGGLDEQFF. In DNA, the CDR3 is TGCAGCGTTGGTAGACAGGGTGGACTAGCGGGAGGGTTAGATGAGCAGTTCTTC.

This rearrangement joins TRBV28 to TRBJ2-7; D gene unclear. CDR1 and CDR2 from the germline V gene are MDHEN and SYDVKM. This CDR3 contains 17 residues. V lost 3 bases and J lost 4, with 22 bases in between. DNA of the CDR3: TGTGCCAGCAGTTTTGATAATTTCTTGTCCCCCAGATACGAGCAGTACTTC. Its translation is CASSFDNFLSPRYEQYF.

Many counts were recorded for this clonotype. This chain joins TRBV11-2 and TRBJ1-5; possibly TRBD1 for D (5 bases). Germline-derived CDR1 and CDR2 are SGHAT and FQNNGV. V lost 3 bases and J 3 bases, leaving 9 bases between the germline ends. This CDR3 spans 14 amino acids. The CDR3 DNA is TGTGCCAGCAGCTTGGGGACCAACAATCAGCCCCAGCATTTT. Translating it yields CASSLGTNNQPQHF.

The CDR3 coding sequence is TGTGCCAGCAGCGAACACCCTACAGGGGCCGGATACGAGCAGTACTTC. Its protein product is CASSEHPTGAGYEQYF. V and J are TRBV9 and TRBJ2-7; 7 nucleotides align to TRBD1. The CDR3 extends over 16 amino acids. Trimming at V came to 3 bases and at J to 4 bases, leaving 13 bases not matched to a gene. CDR1 SGDLS and CDR2 YYNGEE come from the germline V gene.

The rearrangement links TRBV12-3 or TRBV12-4 to TRBJ2-1; 7 positions match TRBD2. V lost 1 base and J lost 3; bases outside the gene matches: 6. The CDR3 is made up of 16 amino acids. The DNA for the CDR3 is TGTGCCAGCAGTTTAGGGATCGCGGGGGTCTACAATGAGCAGTTCTTC. Translating it yields CASSLGIAGVYNEQFF.

This chain links TRBV28 with TRBJ1-4; D might be TRBD1 (5 bases). The CDR3 is 15 amino acids. From germline, CDR1 is MDHEN and CDR2 SYDVKM. Trimming left V 6 bases short and J 8 bases short, with 19 bases between. CDR3 in DNA: TGTGCCAGCAGAGGGACCTCTACCCGGGCGGAAAAACTGTTTTTT. This sequence encodes CASRGTSTRAEKLFF. The whole variable domain, remainder taken from reference TRBV28 and TRBJ1-4, is DVKVTQSSRYLVKRTGEKVFLECVQDMDHENMFWYRQDPGLGLRLIYFSYDVKMKEKGDIPEGYSVSREKKERFSLILESASTNQTSMYLCASRGTSTRAEKLFFGSGTQLSVL.

This rearrangement joins TRBV7-2 to TRBJ2-7, with D tentatively TRBD1 or TRBD2 (5 bases each). There are 13 residues in the CDR3. Deletions cut 5 bases from V and 5 bases from J, with 13 bases between. CDR1 and CDR2 (germline): SGHTA, FQGNSA. The DNA for the CDR3 is TGTGCCAGCAGCCGTCCAGGGACCCACGAGCAGTACTTC. The encoded protein is CASSRPGTHEQYF.

This chain connects TRBV20-1 to TRBJ1-4; the D gene is possibly TRBD1 (5 bases). The CDR3 runs 14 residues. V lost 6 bases and J lost 5, with 16 bases in between. Germline V lookup: CDR1 DFQATT, CDR2 SNEGSKA (reference sequence). The CDR3 DNA sequence: TGCAGTGCCCTCATAAGGGGAGGGAATGAAAAACTGTTTTTT. Translating it yields CSALIRGGNEKLFF.

The table lists this clonotype with a few counts. This chain uses TRBV20-1 with TRBJ2-1; TRBD1 aligns across 7 bases. The V segment lost 0 bases and the J segment 7 bases; nucleotides outside the gene matches: 9. The germline CDR1 and CDR2 sequences are DFQATT and SNEGSKA (reference sequence). The CDR3 has 15 amino acids. CDR3 residues: CSARDPRGFINEQFF. CDR3 bases: TGCAGTGCTAGAGACCCCAGGGGGTTCATTAATGAGCAGTTCTTC.

This clonotype has more than one count but fewer than ten. This chain uses TRBV7-2 with TRBJ2-3, with 10 bases aligning to TRBD1. CDR3 length: 16 amino acids. Germline V gives CDR1 SGHTA, CDR2 FQGNSA. Trimming removed 1 base from V and 4 bases from J; junction bases left unmatched: 5. The DNA for the CDR3 is TGTGCCAGCAGCTTAGGTGGACAGGGGGTCGCAGATACGCAGTATTTT. Translated: CASSLGGQGVADTQYF.

V usage is TRBV6-2 or TRBV6-3 and J usage is TRBJ2-1; 7 bases line up with TRBD1. From germline, CDR1 is MNHEY and CDR2 SVGEGT. The V segment lost 6 bases and the J segment 3 bases; nucleotides outside the gene matches: 8. The CDR3 has 15 amino acids. CDR3: CASRAYRGGYNEQFF. The CDR3 DNA is TGTGCCAGCAGGGCGTACAGGGGTGGCTACAATGAGCAGTTCTTC.

This chain connects TRBV5-1 to TRBJ2-3; 7 nucleotides line up with TRBD2. The CDR3 contains 17 residues. V dropped 4 bases and J dropped 1; count of bases not matched to a gene: 12. Germline values: CDR1 SGHRS, CDR2 YFSETQ. The CDR3 sequence is CASSPESRRECTDTQYF. CDR3 bases: TGCGCCAGCAGCCCTGAATCGAGGCGGGAGTGCACAGATACGCAGTATTTT.

The chain combines TRBV4-3 with TRBJ2-7, with TRBD1 matching 7 bases. Germline lookup yields CDR1 LGHNA and CDR2 YSLEER. The CDR3 sequence is 15 residues long. V gave up 0 bases and J gave up 1 base; unmatched junction bases: 3. CDR3 sequence (DNA): TGCGCCAGCAGCCAAGAAGGGGGCCAGTCCTACGAGCAGTACTTC. Its protein product is CASSQEGGQSYEQYF.

This clonotype has just a few counts. The genes are TRBV29-1 and TRBJ1-1; 8 bases fit TRBD1. J was trimmed by 0 bases and V by 3 bases; bases with no gene match: 6. The CDR3 is made up of 15 amino acids. CDR1 SQVTM and CDR2 ANQGSEA come from the germline V gene. The CDR3, as DNA: TGCAGCGTTGAGGGACAGGTTTACATGAACACTGAAGCTTTCTTT. It codes for CSVEGQVYMNTEAFF.

The rearrangement uses TRBV7-9 and TRBJ2-5; D may correspond to TRBD1 or TRBD2 (5 bases each). The CDR3 runs to 13 residues. The germline V gene encodes CDR1 SEHNR and CDR2 FQNEAQ (reference sequence). The V end was cut by 5 bases, the J end by 5 bases, with 12 bases between. The CDR3 sequence: CASSRDGWETQYF. CDR3 in DNA: TGTGCCAGCAGCCGGGACGGGTGGGAGACCCAGTACTTC.

In its sample, this clonotype was seen a few times. V gene TRBV10-3 combines with J gene TRBJ1-1, with D possibly TRBD1 on 5 matching bases. Trimming removed 0 bases at V and 0 bases at J, with 11 bases between. The germline CDR1 and CDR2 sequences are ENHRY and SYGVKD. The CDR3 covers 16 residues. CDR3: CAISESGRVLNTEAFF. The CDR3 nucleotides are TGTGCCATCAGTGAGTCGGGCAGGGTGTTGAACACTGAAGCTTTCTTT.

This clonotype was seen more than once but under ten times. The junction differs from germline at one of its ends, possibly a read error. V and J are TRBV7-7 and TRBJ2-1; 10 bases line up with TRBD2. Germline CDR1 SSHAT, CDR2 FNYEAQ (reference sequence). The CDR3 loop spans 15 amino acids. The CDR3 here is CASSPQLAGADEQFF. The CDR3 nucleotides are TGTGCTAGCAGCCCCCAGCTAGCGGGGGCCGATGAGCAGTTCTTC. Variable domain in full (rest from reference TRBV7-7 and TRBJ2-1): GAGVSQSPRYKVTKRGQDVTLRCDPISSHATLYWYQQALGQGPEFLTYFNYEAQPDKSGLPSDRFSAERPEGSISTLTIQRTEQRDSAMYRCASSPQLAGADEQFFGPGTRLTVL.

The chain combines TRBV2 with TRBJ2-7, with TRBD1 identical over 7 bases. V trimming: 8 bases; J trimming: 2 bases; junction bases outside the gene matches: 6. Germline CDR1 SNHLY, CDR2 FYNNEI. This CDR3 is built from 13 residues. The CDR3 DNA follows: TGTGCCAGCTCCATGGGACAGCCCTACGAGCAGTACTTC. It translates to CASSMGQPYEQYF.